The 19 T cell receptor beta chains listed next were all sequenced from one sample in a study of identical twins. In TCRdb, the 5' RACE reads were re-called with MiXCR into one record per CDR3 protein. The sample includes some 710,000 distinct CDR3 sequences, roughly 6.2% of them seen just once. Sequences were obtained from naive T cells sorted from blood. These receptors all stem from a man between 18 and 35 years old in good health.

The J gene is TRBJ1-1, the V gene TRBV11-1; 8 bases are shared with TRBD1. The V segment lost 4 bases and the J segment 1 base; nucleotides outside the gene matches: 14. This CDR3 has 18 amino acids. Germline lookup yields CDR1 SGHAT and CDR2 FQDESV (reference sequence). DNA for the CDR3: TGTGCCAGCAGCTCCACCCCGGGTGACAGGGGCCCGAACACTGAAGCTTTCTTT. Its translation is CASSSTPGDRGPNTEAFF.

This clonotype has a count of ten or more. V and J are TRBV10-3 and TRBJ2-1, with TRBD2 identical over 8 bases. The V gene end was trimmed by 9 bases and the J gene end by 3 bases; junction bases not matched to a gene: 7. The V gene's germline CDR1 is ENHRY and CDR2 SYGVKD. This CDR3 contains 14 residues. CDR3 region: CAIPTSDDYNEQFF. CDR3 in DNA: TGTGCCATACCGACTAGCGATGACTACAATGAGCAGTTCTTC.

The chain joins TRBV21-1 to TRBJ2-5; the D call in the table, TRBD2, was not verified against the DNA. TRBV21-1 is annotated as a pseudogene. The length of the CDR3 is 19 residues. For the CDR3, the DNA is TGTGCCAGCAGCAAAGGTGTAACTAGCGGGATGTTTCGGCAAGAGACCCAGTACTTC. Residues: CASSKGVTSGMFRQETQYF.

This clonotype was recorded a few times. CDR3 DNA: TGTGCCTGGAGTCAGGGGAGATACGAGCAGTACTTC. Translated: CAWSQGRYEQYF. This chain links TRBV30 with TRBJ2-7; D may be TRBD1 (6 bases). This CDR3 is 12 amino acids long. The V end lost 2 bases, the J end lost 4 bases, and 9 bases lay between the germline ends. Germline V CDR1 and CDR2: GTSNPN, SVGIG (reference sequence).

The table lists this clonotype with many counts. The chain couples TRBV25-1 to TRBJ1-6; the D is unclear. Germline CDR1 reads MGHDK; CDR2 reads SYGVNS. V shed 3 bases and J shed 6 bases, with 6 bases lying between them. The CDR3 sequence is 13 residues long. The CDR3 here is CASSDSVNSPLHF. DNA of the CDR3: TGTGCCAGCAGTGACTCCGTTAATTCACCCCTCCACTTT.

This rearrangement joins TRBV20-1 to TRBJ2-7; 8 bases align to TRBD2. Germline V gene lookup returns CDR1 DFQATT and CDR2 SNEGSKA (reference sequence). CDR3 length: 14 residues. Trimming cost V 0 bases and J 6 bases; bases outside gene matches: 7. CDR3 region: CSARDRFSGIEQYF. As DNA, the CDR3 is TGCAGTGCTAGAGATCGGTTTAGCGGGATCGAGCAGTACTTC.

This rearrangement joins TRBV24-1 to TRBJ1-6; D gene unclear. V dropped 0 bases and J dropped 5 bases, with 19 bases sitting between them. The CDR3 totals 19 residues. Looked up from germline, CDR1 is KGHDR and CDR2 is SFDVKD. Here the CDR3 reads CATSDLGIWPRQNNSPLHF. The CDR3 DNA sequence: TGTGCCACCAGTGATTTGGGTATTTGGCCCCGGCAGAATAATTCACCCCTCCACTTT.

In its sample, this clonotype was seen many times. The chain has TRBV6-1 and TRBJ2-1; TRBD2 aligns across 11 bases. CDR1 is MNHNS and CDR2 is SASEGT in the germline V gene. After removal of 8 bases from V and 10 bases from J, the junction contained 10 bases not matched to a gene. The CDR3 length is 14 residues. CDR3 nucleotides: TGTGCCAGCGGGGATAGCGGGAGGGCGCGGGAGCAGTTCTTC. Translating gives CASGDSGRAREQFF.

J is TRBJ2-5 and V is TRBV12-3 or TRBV12-4, with D perhaps TRBD2 (6 bases). CDR3 length equals 13 residues. V lost 10 bases, J lost 5 bases, and 17 bases lay in between. The CDR3 sequence: CATQTGEVETQYF. For the CDR3, the DNA is TGTGCCACCCAGACGGGAGAGGTGGAGACCCAGTACTTC.

The chain uses TRBV2 and TRBJ2-7; 7 bases line up with TRBD1. The ends lost 1 base at V and 4 bases at J; junction bases unmatched: 10. This CDR3 has 16 residues. Germline CDR1 is SNHLY and CDR2 is FYNNEI. CDR3 in DNA: TGTGCCAGCAGTGAAGTGGTGGGGACAGTGAAATACGAGCAGTACTTC. It codes for CASSEVVGTVKYEQYF.

This clonotype was seen repeatedly, ten times or more. The gene calls are TRBV6-2 or TRBV6-3 and TRBJ2-5; no clear D. This CDR3 has 13 amino acids. Looked up from germline, CDR1 is MNHEY and CDR2 is SVGEGT. Between the trimmed V and J ends, which lost 9 bases and 2 bases, there was a span of 13 bases. The CDR3 coding sequence is TGTGCCAGTAGATGGGCGGCTCAAGAGACCCAGTACTTC. Protein sequence: CASRWAAQETQYF.

This chain connects TRBV3-1 to TRBJ2-1; 10 nucleotides match TRBD2. The CDR3 loop spans 16 amino acids. The V gene's germline CDR1 is LGHDT and CDR2 YNNKEL (reference sequence). The junction had 7 bases not matched to a gene; V was cut back by 2 bases and J by 6 bases. Written as DNA, the CDR3 is TGTGCCAGCAGCCAACGCAGCGGGAGGGCCTCCAATGAGCAGTTCTTC. Amino acids: CASSQRSGRASNEQFF.

In this sample, this clonotype turned up many times. The V and J genes are TRBV20-1 and TRBJ2-1; D gene unclear. V lost 5 bases and J lost 6, with 8 bases in between. The CDR3 is 11 residues long. The germline gives CDR1 DFQATT, CDR2 SNEGSKA (reference sequence). The CDR3 loop is CSALHGNEQFF. The CDR3 nucleotides are TGCAGTGCTCTACACGGCAATGAGCAGTTCTTC.

This clonotype was counted ten times or more. The chain is built from TRBV5-6 and TRBJ2-5; tentatively, D is TRBD2 (7 bases). The CDR3 is made up of 13 amino acids. V gave up 5 bases and J gave up 3 bases, with 11 bases separating them. Germline V gene lookup returns CDR1 SGHDT and CDR2 YYEEEE. The CDR3 region is CASSTGREETQYF. In nucleotides, the CDR3 is TGTGCCAGCAGTACAGGGAGGGAAGAGACCCAGTACTTC.

This clonotype was seen ten or more times. The chain couples TRBV29-1 to TRBJ2-6, with 9 bases fitting TRBD1. This CDR3 is built from 15 residues. V shed 5 bases, J shed 4 bases, and the junction held 6 bases outside the gene matches. Germline CDR1 reads SQVTM; CDR2 reads ANQGSEA. This CDR3 reads CSVLQGAWGANVLTF. CDR3 DNA sequence: TGCAGCGTTCTACAGGGGGCATGGGGGGCCAACGTCCTGACTTTC.

This clonotype was counted between two and nine times. CDR3 in amino acids: CASSSAWDREKLFF. In DNA form, the CDR3 reads TGTGCCAGCAGTAGCGCCTGGGACAGAGAAAAACTGTTTTTT. The J gene is TRBJ1-4, the V gene TRBV12-3 or TRBV12-4; TRBD1 matches at 7 bases. CDR3 length equals 14 residues. Trimming removed 5 bases from V and 8 bases from J; junction bases left unmatched: 8.

This clonotype was detected ten times or more. V usage is TRBV15 and J usage is TRBJ2-5; possible D gene TRBD1, 5 bases. CDR1 is LNHNV and CDR2 is YYDKDF in the germline V gene (reference sequence). V was shortened by 0 bases and J by 1 base, with 12 bases between the two germline ends. The CDR3 covers 16 residues. CDR3 in amino acids: CATSRDMVGAQETQYF. The CDR3 DNA sequence: TGTGCCACCAGCAGAGATATGGTTGGGGCCCAAGAGACCCAGTACTTC.

This clonotype has just a few counts. The J gene is TRBJ2-3, the V gene TRBV12-5; the D is unclear. CDR3 size: 14 residues. Germline V gene data show CDR1 as LGHNT and CDR2 as FRNRAP. V lost 8 bases to trimming and J lost 2 bases, with 14 bases between them. CDR3 residues: CASRGALLTDTQYF. CDR3 nucleotides: TGTGCTAGTAGAGGAGCGCTACTCACAGATACGCAGTATTTT.

This clonotype was recorded at least ten times. The chain couples TRBV10-3 to TRBJ1-1, with D unresolved. Germline CDR1 is ENHRY and CDR2 is SYGVKD. Trimming took off 4 bases at V and 7 bases at J, with 10 bases between the two ends. The CDR3 is made up of 12 amino acids. As DNA, the CDR3 is TGTGCCATCAGTGTGGACGGCGTTGAAGCTTTCTTT. It yields the protein CAISVDGVEAFF.